This TCR beta chain was recovered during a study of spatial heterogeneity in lung cancer. The time point here: blood at routine non-recurrence follow-up after resection. Unsorted tumor, nontumor lung tissue or cryopreserved PBMC supplied the whole RNA. CDR3 size: 14 residues. Trimming shortened V by 2 bases and J by 11 bases, and 16 bases separated the two germline ends. Germline-derived CDR1 and CDR2 are SGHAT and FQNNGV. TCRdb analysed the 5' RACE reads with MiXCR anew, one entry per CDR3 protein. The sample has tens of thousands of distinct CDR3 sequences, around 7% seen once. The sample consisted of PBMCs, taken at follow-up. The TCR sequence derives from a female donor with early-stage non-small cell lung cancer. The chain joins TRBV11-2 to TRBJ2-1; no clear D gene. The CDR3 reads CASSLSQGLTQQFF. The CDR3 region has the DNA TGTGCCAGCAGCTTATCGCAAGGATTGACACAGCAGTTCTTC.